These 25 T cell receptor beta chains came from one sample sequenced in a study of blood T cell repertoires in COVID-19. Assay used: immunoSEQ multiplex PCR; TCRdb lists only in-frame clones, some missing. The sample includes around 71,000 clones, 83% of them seen just once. Sequenced: peripheral blood. These TCRs come from a man aged 25-40 years with COVID-19, enrolled during active disease.

The chain joins TRBV18 to TRBJ1-1, with D uncertain. Trimming removed 2 bases from V and 0 bases from J, with 19 bases in between. The CDR3 extends over 18 amino acids. CDR1 and CDR2 (germline): KGHSH, LQKENI. CDR3 in DNA: TGTGCCAGCTCACCAGTGGCCAGGCCCTCAGCTTTGAACACTGAAGCTTTCTTT. Translated: CASSPVARPSALNTEAFF.

This clone was seen a handful of times. The chain employs TRBV4-2 and TRBJ2-7; a weak D match, TRBD2 (5 bases). Germline CDR1 LGHNA, CDR2 YNFKEQ. This CDR3 has 15 amino acids. V lost 0 bases to trimming and J lost 1 base, with 10 bases between them. The CDR3 protein is CASSQDLERSYEQYF. The CDR3 DNA reads as TGTGCCAGCAGCCAAGATCTAGAGCGGTCCTACGAGCAGTACTTC.

The CDR3 bases are TGCGCCAGCAGCTTGGATGGAGCTTACAATGAGCAGTTCTTC. It translates to CASSLDGAYNEQFF. This chain uses TRBV5-1 with TRBJ2-1; no firm D call. Per the germline V gene, CDR1 is SGHRS and CDR2 is YFSETQ. CDR3 length: 14 amino acids. V lost 0 bases and J 4 bases, leaving 8 bases between the germline ends.

The J gene is TRBJ1-2, the V gene TRBV12-3 or TRBV12-4; D call uncertain. The CDR3 is made up of 13 amino acids. Deletions cut 6 bases from V and 8 bases from J, with 16 bases between. CDR3 in DNA: TGTGCCAGCAGCCTAGCCCAAAAGCAAGGCTACACCTTC. It translates to CASSLAQKQGYTF.

This chain uses TRBV5-6 with TRBJ2-7; perhaps TRBD2 as D (6 bases). This CDR3 is built from 14 residues. V lost 0 bases and J 3 bases, leaving 10 bases between the germline ends. CDR1 SGHDT and CDR2 YYEEEE come from the germline V gene. CDR3 DNA sequence: TGTGCCAGCAGCTTGGAAGGGGACTTCTACGAGCAGTACTTC. It is translated as CASSLEGDFYEQYF.

The chain uses TRBV2 and TRBJ1-5, with TRBD1 matching over 7 bases. Germline CDR1 and CDR2: SNHLY and FYNNEI. The V gene end was trimmed by 2 bases and the J gene end by 7 bases; junction bases not matched to a gene: 5. The CDR3 contains 14 residues. The CDR3 DNA is TGTGCCAGCAGTGAACAGGGGGGACGACAGCCCCAGCATTTT. Protein product: CASSEQGGRQPQHF.

The chain uses TRBV10-3 and TRBJ1-6; TRBD1 might be the D (6 bases). V was shortened by 11 bases and J by 6 bases, with 20 bases between the two germline ends. Germline V gene data show CDR1 as ENHRY and CDR2 as SYGVKD. This CDR3 has 15 amino acids. The chain's CDR3 is CASKAGEASNSPLHF. In DNA form, the CDR3 reads TGTGCCTCCAAAGCAGGGGAAGCTAGTAATTCACCCCTCCACTTT.

The chain couples TRBV19 to TRBJ1-4, with D maybe TRBD1 (5 bases). CDR1 LNHDA and CDR2 SQIVND come from the germline V gene (reference sequence). Trimming cost V 5 bases and J 13 bases, with 14 bases left between them. The CDR3 covers 12 residues. In DNA form, the CDR3 reads TGTGCCAGTAGTGTTACAGGTGACCGACTGTTTTTT. It yields the protein CASSVTGDRLFF.

The rearrangement uses TRBV3-1 (or the pseudogene TRBV3-2) and TRBJ1-4, with TRBD1 identical over 7 bases. Per germline, CDR1 LGHDT and CDR2 YNNKEL (reference sequence). The V segment lost 5 bases and the J segment 8 bases; nucleotides outside the gene matches: 20. The CDR3 extends over 18 amino acids. The CDR3 loop reads CASSSRQKGAPKDEKLFF. The DNA of the CDR3 is TGTGCCAGCAGCTCACGGCAGAAGGGGGCCCCGAAAGACGAAAAACTGTTTTTT.

V usage is TRBV9 and J usage is TRBJ2-7, with D uncertain. The CDR3 has 13 amino acids. Germline CDR1 reads SGDLS; CDR2 reads YYNGEE. V was cut by 0 bases and J by 7 bases, with 11 bases left in between. The CDR3 DNA is TGTGCCAGCAGCGTAGTCTCCGGGTCGGAGCAGTACTTC. It codes for CASSVVSGSEQYF. Using reference TRBV9 and TRBJ2-7 for the parts outside the CDR3, the full variable domain is DSGVTQTPKHLITATGQRVTLRCSPRSGDLSVYWYQQSLDQGLQFLIQYYNGEERAKGNILERFSAQQFPDLHSELNLSSLELGDSALYFCASSVVSGSEQYFGPGTRLTVT.

The chain links TRBV29-1 to TRBJ1-2, with 11 bases matching TRBD1. Looked up from germline, CDR1 is SQVTM and CDR2 is ANQGSEA. The junction had 12 bases not matched to a gene; V was cut back by 7 bases and J by 8 bases. The CDR3 loop spans 14 amino acids. CDR3 DNA: TGCAGCGCCCCGCGGACAGGGGGCGCGTGGGGCTACACCTTC. Amino acids: CSAPRTGGAWGYTF.

The V and J genes are TRBV7-6 and TRBJ2-1; 9 bases match TRBD2. After removal of 1 base from V and 7 bases from J, the junction contained 5 bases not matched to a gene. The CDR3 contains 15 residues. Germline V gives CDR1 SGHVS, CDR2 FNYEAQ. CDR3 loop: CASSLDPTSGNEQFF. The CDR3 DNA sequence: TGTGCCAGCAGCTTAGATCCGACTAGCGGAAATGAGCAGTTCTTC.

The rearrangement links TRBV6-5 to TRBJ2-3; tentative D call: TRBD1 (5 bases). V dropped 7 bases and J dropped 2 bases, with 10 bases sitting between them. The CDR3 spans 13 residues. Germline values: CDR1 MNHEY, CDR2 SVGAGI. CDR3 residues: CASTRQITDTQYF. The CDR3 nucleotides read TGTGCCAGCACGAGACAGATCACAGATACGCAGTATTTT.

This CDR3 is CASSGDRVSYEQYF. CDR3 nucleotides: TGTGCCAGCAGTGGGGACAGGGTAAGCTACGAGCAGTACTTC. V usage is TRBV25-1 and J usage is TRBJ2-7; TRBD1 agrees at 9 bases. The germline CDR1 and CDR2 sequences are MGHDK and SYGVNS. With V trimmed by 4 bases and J by 3 bases, 4 bases remained unmatched. This CDR3 is built from 14 residues.

The chain is built from TRBV5-4 and TRBJ1-2, with D perhaps TRBD1 (5 bases). Germline V gene sequence: CDR1 SGHNT, CDR2 YYREEE (reference sequence). Trimming stripped 4 bases from V and 6 bases from J, with 16 bases between. The CDR3 totals 14 residues. Here the CDR3 reads CASSPRGRGNGYTF. In DNA, the CDR3 is TGTGCCAGCAGCCCCCGGGGGAGAGGGAATGGCTACACCTTC. The complete variable domain, with remaining parts taken from reference TRBV5-4 and TRBJ1-2, reads ETGVTQSPTHLIKTRGQQVTLRCSSQSGHNTVSWYQQALGQGPQFIFQYYREEENGRGNFPPRFSGLQFPNYSSELNVNALELDDSALYLCASSPRGRGNGYTFGSGTRLTVV.

The genes are TRBV6-5 and TRBJ2-7; 12 bases are a match to TRBD2. The CDR3 has 15 residues. Germline assignment: CDR1 MNHEY and CDR2 SVGAGI. V trimming: 6 bases; J trimming: 2 bases; junction bases outside the gene matches: 5. CDR3 nucleotide sequence: TGTGCCAGCAGGACGACTAGCGGGAGTACCTACGAGCAGTACTTC. This encodes CASRTTSGSTYEQYF.

The CDR3 loop reads CASSRIAGTRDFNTIYF. CDR3 in DNA: TGTGCCAGCAGTCGGATTGCCGGGACACGAGATTTTAACACCATATATTTT. The chain carries TRBV28 and TRBJ1-3; maybe TRBD1 (6 bases). V lost 5 bases to trimming and J lost 7 bases, with 24 bases between them. The CDR3 totals 17 residues. Germline-derived CDR1 and CDR2 are MDHEN and SYDVKM.

This chain connects TRBV2 to TRBJ1-6, with a weak D call TRBD1 (5 bases). This CDR3 contains 14 residues. V lost 7 bases and J 5 bases, leaving 12 bases between the germline ends. The germline CDR1 and CDR2 sequences are SNHLY and FYNNEI. CDR3 sequence (DNA): TGTGCCAGCATTAGACAGCAGAATAATTCACCCCTCCACTTT. Protein: CASIRQQNNSPLHF.

This clone was seen only once. The chain carries TRBV5-5 and TRBJ2-7; 7 bases line up with TRBD1. This CDR3 comprises 15 residues. The germline gives CDR1 SGHKS, CDR2 YYEKEE (reference sequence). V shed 4 bases and J 2 bases; nucleotides not matched to a gene: 9. The CDR3 here is CASSTHRDRAYEQYF. The CDR3 DNA sequence: TGTGCCAGCAGCACCCACCGGGACAGAGCCTACGAGCAGTACTTC.

The V gene is TRBV6-5, the J gene TRBJ2-5; perhaps TRBD1 as D (6 bases). CDR3 length: 16 amino acids. Germline loops: CDR1 MNHEY, CDR2 SVGAGI. Trimming left V 0 bases short and J 4 bases short, with 15 bases between. The DNA for the CDR3 is TGTGCCAGCAGTTACTCGAGTGCAGGGGTCGGAGAGACCCAGTACTTC. It is translated as CASSYSSAGVGETQYF.

This clone occurred a few times. This chain uses TRBV11-3 with TRBJ2-1; TRBD2 agrees at 7 bases. After removal of 6 bases from V and 7 bases from J, the junction contained 18 bases not matched to a gene. Germline CDR1 reads SGHNT; CDR2 reads YENEEA. The length of the CDR3 is 17 residues. CDR3 bases: TGTGCCAGCAGTCTAGGCCCCGGACTAGTTAAGGATAATGAGCAGTTCTTC. Translation gives CASSLGPGLVKDNEQFF.

V usage is TRBV5-6 and J usage is TRBJ1-3; no firm D call. The CDR3 totals 14 residues. The V gene lost 0 bases and the J gene lost 9 bases, with 13 bases spanning the gap. Germline assignment: CDR1 SGHDT and CDR2 YYEEEE. The CDR3, as DNA: TGTGCCAGCAGCTTGGACAGAGCAGCTGGCACCATATATTTT. As protein: CASSLDRAAGTIYF.

The gene calls are TRBV6-6 and TRBJ1-3; D not resolved. The CDR3 has 15 amino acids. Germline assignment: CDR1 MNHNY and CDR2 SVGAGI (reference sequence). The V end was cut by 4 bases, the J end by 0 bases, with 10 bases between. The DNA of the CDR3 is TGTGCCAGCAGTTGGACGGGAGACTCTGGAAACACCATATATTTT. Amino acids: CASSWTGDSGNTIYF.

The chain uses TRBV2 and TRBJ1-5; TRBD1 might be the D (5 bases). CDR1 is SNHLY and CDR2 is FYNNEI in the germline V gene. This CDR3 has 14 amino acids. Trimming stripped 3 bases from V and 7 bases from J, with 13 bases between. This CDR3 reads CASSDRGVGQPQHF. In DNA, the CDR3 is TGTGCCAGCAGTGATCGGGGGGTAGGCCAGCCCCAGCATTTT.

This clone was observed a handful of times. V and J are TRBV4-3 and TRBJ2-3; D is possibly TRBD2 (6 bases). Germline V CDR1 and CDR2: LGHNA, YSLEER. The CDR3 covers 16 residues. V was clipped by 0 bases and J by 4 bases, with 14 bases between them. The CDR3 loop reads CASSQEAGWGADTQYF. CDR3 bases: TGCGCCAGCAGCCAAGAAGCAGGGTGGGGGGCAGATACGCAGTATTTT.